This T cell receptor beta chain was captured by sequencing in a study of somatic mutations in cytotoxic T cells in rheumatoid arthritis. Study-wide results and caveats: Among rheumatoid arthritis patients, TRBV07 appeared slightly underrepresented, and this finding was left without any adjustment for multiple comparisons. Exceedance of 20% of CD8+ cells by the largest CD8+ clone occurred in about an eighth of the roughly 65 patients. An age-related increase in CD8+ clonality was seen in rheumatoid arthritis patients but not in healthy controls.

Germline V gene data show CDR1 as LGHNA and CDR2 as YNFKEQ. This CDR3 is 12 amino acids long. V shed 3 bases, J shed 8 bases, and the junction held 3 bases outside the gene matches. The protocol was immunoSEQ multiplex PCR, while the TCRdb copy is restricted to in-frame clones and leaves out a portion. The sample holds fewer than 25,000 clones, roughly 80% seen once. Both CD4+ and CD8+ cells were separated through positive magnetic bead selection, and their purity was verified using flow cytometry. About this clone: Its antigen is undetermined.

This receptor was obtained from a woman between 45 and 65 years old in good health. Sequences were obtained from CD8+ T cells sorted from blood. The V gene is TRBV4-2, the J gene TRBJ1-1; 7 bases align to TRBD1. This chain's CDR3 is CASSQADREAFF. CDR3 bases: TGTGCCAGCAGCCAGGCGGACAGGGAAGCTTTCTTT.